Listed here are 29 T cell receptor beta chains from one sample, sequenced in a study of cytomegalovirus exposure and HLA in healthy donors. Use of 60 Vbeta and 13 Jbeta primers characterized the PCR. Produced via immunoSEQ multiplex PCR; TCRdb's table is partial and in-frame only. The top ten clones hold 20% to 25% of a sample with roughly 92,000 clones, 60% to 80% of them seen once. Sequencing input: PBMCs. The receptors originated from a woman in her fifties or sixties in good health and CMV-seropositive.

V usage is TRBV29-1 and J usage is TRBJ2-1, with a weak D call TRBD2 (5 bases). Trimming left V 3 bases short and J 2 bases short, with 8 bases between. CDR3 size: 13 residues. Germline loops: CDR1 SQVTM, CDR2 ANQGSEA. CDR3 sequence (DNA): TGCAGCGTTGACGGGGTGGCCTACAATGAGCAGTTCTTC. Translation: CSVDGVAYNEQFF.

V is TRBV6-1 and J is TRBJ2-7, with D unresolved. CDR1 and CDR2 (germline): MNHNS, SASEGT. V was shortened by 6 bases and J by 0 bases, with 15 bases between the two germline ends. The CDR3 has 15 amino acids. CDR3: CASRPLHPSSYEQYF. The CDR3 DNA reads TGTGCCAGCAGGCCCCTCCACCCGAGCTCCTACGAGCAGTACTTC.

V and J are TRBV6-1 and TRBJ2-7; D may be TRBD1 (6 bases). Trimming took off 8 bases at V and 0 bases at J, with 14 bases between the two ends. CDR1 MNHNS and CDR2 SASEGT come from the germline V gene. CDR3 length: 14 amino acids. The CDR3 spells CASLHLGGSYEQYF. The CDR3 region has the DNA TGTGCCAGCCTTCACCTAGGGGGCTCCTACGAGCAGTACTTC.

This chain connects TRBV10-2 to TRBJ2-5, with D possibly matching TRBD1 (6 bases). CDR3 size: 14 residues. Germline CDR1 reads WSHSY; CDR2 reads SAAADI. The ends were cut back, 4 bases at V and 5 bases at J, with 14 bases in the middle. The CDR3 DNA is TGCGCCAGCAGTGTTGGGGGCAATGGGGAGACCCAGTACTTC. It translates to CASSVGGNGETQYF.

CDR3 in DNA: TGTGCCAGCAGCGGACGACAGGGGAACTATGGCTACACCTTC. This codes for CASSGRQGNYGYTF. The rearrangement uses TRBV4-2 and TRBJ1-2; TRBD1 agrees at 8 bases. Germline assignment: CDR1 LGHNA and CDR2 YNFKEQ. Losses at the gene ends were 5 bases for V and 2 bases for J; bases not matched to a gene: 4. CDR3 length: 14 amino acids.

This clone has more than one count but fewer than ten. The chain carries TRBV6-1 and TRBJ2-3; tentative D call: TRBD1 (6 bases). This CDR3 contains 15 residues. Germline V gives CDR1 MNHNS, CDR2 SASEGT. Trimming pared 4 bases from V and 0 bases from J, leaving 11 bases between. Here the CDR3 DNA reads TGTGCCAGCAGTGCAGGGGTTGGGAGCACAGATACGCAGTATTTT. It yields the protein CASSAGVGSTDTQYF.

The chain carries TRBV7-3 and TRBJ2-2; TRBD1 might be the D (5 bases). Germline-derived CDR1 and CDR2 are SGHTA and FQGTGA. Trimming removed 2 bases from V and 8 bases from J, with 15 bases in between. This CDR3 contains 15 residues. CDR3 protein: CASSLDAWGPGELFF. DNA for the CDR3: TGTGCCAGCAGCTTAGATGCGTGGGGCCCGGGGGAGCTGTTTTTT. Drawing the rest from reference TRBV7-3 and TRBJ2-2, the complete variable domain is GAGVSQTPSNKVTEKGKYVELRCDPISGHTALYWYRQSLGQGPEFLIYFQGTGAADDSGLPNDRFFAVRPEGSVSTLKIQRTERGDSAVYLCASSLDAWGPGELFFGEGSRLTVL.

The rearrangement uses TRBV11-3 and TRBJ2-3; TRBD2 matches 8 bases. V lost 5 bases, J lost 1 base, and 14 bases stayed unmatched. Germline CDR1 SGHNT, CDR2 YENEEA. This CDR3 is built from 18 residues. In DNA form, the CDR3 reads TGTGCCAGCAGCGGAAGAACTAGCGGTCCAAAAGGCACAGATACGCAGTATTTT. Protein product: CASSGRTSGPKGTDTQYF.

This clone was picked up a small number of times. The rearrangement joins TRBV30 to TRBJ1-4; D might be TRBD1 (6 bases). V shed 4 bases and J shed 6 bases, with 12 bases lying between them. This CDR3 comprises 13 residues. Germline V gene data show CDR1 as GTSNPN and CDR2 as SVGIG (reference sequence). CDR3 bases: TGTGCCTGGACAGGGACAAGTGATGAAAAACTGTTTTTT. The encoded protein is CAWTGTSDEKLFF. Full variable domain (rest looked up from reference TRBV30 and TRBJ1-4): SQTIHQWPATLVQPVGSPLSLECTVEGTSNPNLYWYRQAAGRGLQLLFYSVGIGQISSEVPQNLSASRPQDRQFILSSKKLLLSDSGFYLCAWTGTSDEKLFFGSGTQLSVL.

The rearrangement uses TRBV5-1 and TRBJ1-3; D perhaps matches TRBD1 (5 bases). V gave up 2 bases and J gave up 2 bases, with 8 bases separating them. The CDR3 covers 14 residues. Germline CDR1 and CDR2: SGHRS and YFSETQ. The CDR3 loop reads CASSLGAAGNTIYF. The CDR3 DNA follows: TGCGCCAGCAGCTTAGGGGCTGCTGGAAACACCATATATTTT.

The CDR3 protein is CASSPGTGVYGYTF. The CDR3 DNA follows: TGTGCCAGCAGCCCCGGGACAGGAGTCTATGGCTACACCTTC. The chain couples TRBV6-5 to TRBJ1-2; 8 bases agree with TRBD1. The CDR3 spans 14 residues. Germline values: CDR1 MNHEY, CDR2 SVGAGI. J lost 4 bases, V lost 6 bases, and 7 bases had no gene match.

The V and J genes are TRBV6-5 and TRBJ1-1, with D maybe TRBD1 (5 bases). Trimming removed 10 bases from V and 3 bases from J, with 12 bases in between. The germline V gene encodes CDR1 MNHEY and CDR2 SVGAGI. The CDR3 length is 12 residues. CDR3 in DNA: TGTGCCACGCATCGGGGGGACACTGAAGCTTTCTTT. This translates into CATHRGDTEAFF.

CDR3 bases: TGTGCCAGCAGCTTCCCCGGGCTAGCGGGGGGAGGTACAGATACGCAGTATTTT. Encoded protein: CASSFPGLAGGGTDTQYF. The V call is TRBV5-8, the J call TRBJ2-3; 11 nucleotides match TRBD2. This CDR3 has 18 residues. V shed 2 bases and J 3 bases; nucleotides not matched to a gene: 11. Germline CDR1 SGHTS, CDR2 YDEGEE.

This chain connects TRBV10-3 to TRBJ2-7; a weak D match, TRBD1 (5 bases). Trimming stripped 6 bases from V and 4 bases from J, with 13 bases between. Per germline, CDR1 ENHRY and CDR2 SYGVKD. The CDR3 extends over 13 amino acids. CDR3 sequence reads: CAIRQGEGYEQYF. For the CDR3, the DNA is TGTGCCATCAGGCAGGGCGAAGGTTACGAGCAGTACTTC.

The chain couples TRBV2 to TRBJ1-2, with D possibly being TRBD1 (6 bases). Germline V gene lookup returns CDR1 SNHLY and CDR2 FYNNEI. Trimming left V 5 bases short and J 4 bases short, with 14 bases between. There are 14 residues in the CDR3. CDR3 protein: CASSSLQGIYGYTF. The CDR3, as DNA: TGTGCCAGCAGTTCTCTTCAGGGGATCTATGGCTACACCTTC.

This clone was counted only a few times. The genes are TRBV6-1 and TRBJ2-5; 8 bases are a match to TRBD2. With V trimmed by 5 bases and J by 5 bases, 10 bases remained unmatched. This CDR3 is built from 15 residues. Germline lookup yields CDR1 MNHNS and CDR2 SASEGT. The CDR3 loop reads CASSPRGGAQETQYF. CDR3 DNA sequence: TGTGCCAGCAGTCCACGGGGGGGGGCCCAGGAGACCCAGTACTTC.

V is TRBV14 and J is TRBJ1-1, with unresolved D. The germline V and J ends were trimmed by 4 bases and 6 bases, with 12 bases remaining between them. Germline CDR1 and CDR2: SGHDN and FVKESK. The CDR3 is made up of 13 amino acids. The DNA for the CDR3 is TGTGCCAGCAGCCGGCCCTCGTCCCCTGAAGCTTTCTTT. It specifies CASSRPSSPEAFF.

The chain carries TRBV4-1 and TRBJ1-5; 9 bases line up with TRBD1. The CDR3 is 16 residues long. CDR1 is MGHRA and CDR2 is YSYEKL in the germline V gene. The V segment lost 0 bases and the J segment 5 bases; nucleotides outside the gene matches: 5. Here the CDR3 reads CASSQEGTGKDQPQHF. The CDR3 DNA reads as TGCGCCAGCAGCCAAGAAGGGACAGGGAAGGATCAGCCCCAGCATTTT.

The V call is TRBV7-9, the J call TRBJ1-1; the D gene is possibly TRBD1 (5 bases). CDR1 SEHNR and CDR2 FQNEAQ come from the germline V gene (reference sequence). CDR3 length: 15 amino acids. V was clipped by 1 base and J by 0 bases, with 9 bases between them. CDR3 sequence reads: CASSLDVRVNTEAFF. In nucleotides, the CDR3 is TGTGCCAGCAGCTTAGACGTCAGGGTGAACACTGAAGCTTTCTTT.

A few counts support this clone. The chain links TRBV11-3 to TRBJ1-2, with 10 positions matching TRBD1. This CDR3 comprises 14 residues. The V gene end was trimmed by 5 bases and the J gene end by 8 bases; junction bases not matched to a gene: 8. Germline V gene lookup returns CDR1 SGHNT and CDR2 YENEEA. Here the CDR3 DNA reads TGTGCCAGCAGCCCGGGACAGGGGTCCTCGGGCTACACCTTC. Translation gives CASSPGQGSSGYTF.

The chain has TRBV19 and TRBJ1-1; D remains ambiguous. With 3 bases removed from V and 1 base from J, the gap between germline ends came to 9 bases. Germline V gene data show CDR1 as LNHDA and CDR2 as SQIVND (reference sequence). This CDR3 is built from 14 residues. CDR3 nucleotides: TGTGCCAGTAGTATCCCTCCGGGGAACACTGAAGCTTTCTTT. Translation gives CASSIPPGNTEAFF.

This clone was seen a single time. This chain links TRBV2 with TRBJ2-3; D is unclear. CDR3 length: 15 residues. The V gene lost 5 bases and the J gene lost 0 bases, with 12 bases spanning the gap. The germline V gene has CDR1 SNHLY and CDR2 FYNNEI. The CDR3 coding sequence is TGTGCCAGCAGTACTGCAGGATTTAGCACAGATACGCAGTATTTT. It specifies CASSTAGFSTDTQYF.

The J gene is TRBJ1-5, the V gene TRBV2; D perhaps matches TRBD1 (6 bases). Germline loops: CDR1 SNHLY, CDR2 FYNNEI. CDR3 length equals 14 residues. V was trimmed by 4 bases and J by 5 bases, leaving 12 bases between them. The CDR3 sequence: CASSVGGEDQPQHF. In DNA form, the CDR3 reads TGTGCCAGCAGTGTTGGGGGCGAGGATCAGCCCCAGCATTTT.

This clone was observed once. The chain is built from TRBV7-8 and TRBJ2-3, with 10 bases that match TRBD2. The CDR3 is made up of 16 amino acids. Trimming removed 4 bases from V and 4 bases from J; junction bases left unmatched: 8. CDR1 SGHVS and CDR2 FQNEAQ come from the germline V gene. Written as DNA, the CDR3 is TGTGCCAGCAGCTCACCAGCGGGAGGGAGACCAGATACGCAGTATTTT. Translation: CASSSPAGGRPDTQYF.

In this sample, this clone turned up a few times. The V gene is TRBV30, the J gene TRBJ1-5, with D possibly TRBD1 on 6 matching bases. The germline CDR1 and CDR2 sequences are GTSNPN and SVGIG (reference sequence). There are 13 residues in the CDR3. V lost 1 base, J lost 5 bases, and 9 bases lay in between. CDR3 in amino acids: CAWSGDIDQPQHF. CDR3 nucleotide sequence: TGTGCCTGGAGTGGGGACATAGATCAGCCCCAGCATTTT.

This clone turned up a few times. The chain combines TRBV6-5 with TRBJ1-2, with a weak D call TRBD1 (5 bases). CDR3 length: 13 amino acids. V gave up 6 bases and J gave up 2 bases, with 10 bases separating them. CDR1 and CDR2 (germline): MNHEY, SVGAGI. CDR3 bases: TGTGCCAGCAGGGAGGGACGGAACTATGGCTACACCTTC. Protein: CASREGRNYGYTF.

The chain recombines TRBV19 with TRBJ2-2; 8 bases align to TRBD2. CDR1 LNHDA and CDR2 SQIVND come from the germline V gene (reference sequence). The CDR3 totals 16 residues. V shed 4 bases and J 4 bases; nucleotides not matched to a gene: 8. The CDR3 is CASSTPHREGTGELFF. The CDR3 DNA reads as TGTGCCAGTAGTACCCCCCACCGGGAGGGCACCGGGGAGCTGTTTTTT.

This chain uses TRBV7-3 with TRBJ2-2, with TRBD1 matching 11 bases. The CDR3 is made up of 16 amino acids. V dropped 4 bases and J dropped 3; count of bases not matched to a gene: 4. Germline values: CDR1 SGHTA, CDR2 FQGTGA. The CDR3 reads CASSWTGGRDTGELFF. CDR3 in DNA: TGTGCCAGCAGCTGGACAGGGGGCCGCGACACCGGGGAGCTGTTTTTT.

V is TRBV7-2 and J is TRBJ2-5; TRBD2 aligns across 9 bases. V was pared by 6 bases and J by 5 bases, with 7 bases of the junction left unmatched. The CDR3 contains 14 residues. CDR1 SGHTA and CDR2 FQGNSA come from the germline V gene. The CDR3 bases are TGTGCCAGCAGTGTTAGCGGGAGTGTTGAGACCCAGTACTTC. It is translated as CASSVSGSVETQYF.